This entry concerns a single TCR beta chain. What it binds is unknown. The record originates from a study of T cells in Graves' hyperthyroidism and ophthalmopathy. Study overall: Peripheral blood was obtained at initial diagnosis, preceding any treatment.

Subjects aged 18 to 65 presented with newly diagnosed hyperthyroidism of less than 2 months' duration. Clinical symptoms, serum thyroxine, TRAb, thyroid ultrasound and orbital computed tomography established diagnosis. The CDR3 has 13 amino acids. Trimming at V came to 8 bases and at J to 6 bases, leaving 7 bases not matched to a gene. Researchers amplified the TCR beta CDR3 regions from RNA transcripts. First-round RT-PCR targeting the TCR CDR3 was performed with the HTBI primer set. TCRdb used MiXCR to reprocess the multiplex PCR reads, holding one entry per CDR3 protein. The table lists tens of thousands of distinct CDR3 sequences, about 50% of them singletons, with approximately 6.2% in the top ten. The study, taken as a whole, reports: Among thyroid clonotypes expanded above 0.001, most also appeared in blood.

This sequence joins TRBV12-3 or TRBV12-4 and TRBJ1-5, with 7 nucleotides matching TRBD1. The clonotype comes from a woman in her forties or fifties with Graves' hyperthyroidism that later progressed to Graves' ophthalmopathy. The specimen was blood. This CDR3 reads CASRIGGGQPQHF. In nucleotides, the CDR3 is TGTGCCAGCCGTATAGGGGGCGGTCAGCCCCAGCATTTT.